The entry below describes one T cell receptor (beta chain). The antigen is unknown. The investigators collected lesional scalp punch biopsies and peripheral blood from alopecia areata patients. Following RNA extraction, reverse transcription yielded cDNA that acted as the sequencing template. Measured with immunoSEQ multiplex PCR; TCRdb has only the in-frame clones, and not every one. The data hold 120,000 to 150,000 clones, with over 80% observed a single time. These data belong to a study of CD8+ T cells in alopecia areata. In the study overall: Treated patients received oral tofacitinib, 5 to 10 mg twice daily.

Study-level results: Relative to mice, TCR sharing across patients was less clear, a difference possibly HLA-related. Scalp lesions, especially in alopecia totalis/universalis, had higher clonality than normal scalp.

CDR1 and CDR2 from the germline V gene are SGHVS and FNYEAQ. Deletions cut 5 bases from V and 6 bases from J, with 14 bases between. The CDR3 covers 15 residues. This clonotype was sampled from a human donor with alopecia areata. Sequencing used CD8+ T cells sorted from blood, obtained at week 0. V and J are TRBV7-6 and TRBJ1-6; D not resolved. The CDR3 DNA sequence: TGTGCCAGCAGCCCAACCGGCCAATCTAATTCACCCCTCCACTTT. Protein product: CASSPTGQSNSPLHF.